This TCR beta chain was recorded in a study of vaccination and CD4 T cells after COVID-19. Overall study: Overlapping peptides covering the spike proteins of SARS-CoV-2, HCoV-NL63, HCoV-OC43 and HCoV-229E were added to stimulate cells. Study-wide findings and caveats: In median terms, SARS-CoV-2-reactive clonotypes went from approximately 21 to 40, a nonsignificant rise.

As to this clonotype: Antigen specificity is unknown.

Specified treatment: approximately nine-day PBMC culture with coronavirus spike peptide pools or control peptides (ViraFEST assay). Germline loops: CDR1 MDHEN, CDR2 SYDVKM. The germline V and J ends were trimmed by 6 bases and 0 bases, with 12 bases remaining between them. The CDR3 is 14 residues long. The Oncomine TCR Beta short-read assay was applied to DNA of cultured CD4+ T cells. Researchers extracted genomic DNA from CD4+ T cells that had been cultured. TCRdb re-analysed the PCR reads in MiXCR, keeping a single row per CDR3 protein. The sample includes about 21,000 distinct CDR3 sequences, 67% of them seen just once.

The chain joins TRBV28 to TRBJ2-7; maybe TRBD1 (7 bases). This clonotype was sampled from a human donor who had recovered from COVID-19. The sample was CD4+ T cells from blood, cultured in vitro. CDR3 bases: TGTGCCAGCAGACGTCAGGGGGGCTCCTACGAGCAGTACTTC. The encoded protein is CASRRQGGSYEQYF. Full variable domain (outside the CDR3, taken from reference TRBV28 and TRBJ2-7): DVKVTQSSRYLVKRTGEKVFLECVQDMDHENMFWYRQDPGLGLRLIYFSYDVKMKEKGDIPEGYSVSREKKERFSLILESASTNQTSMYLCASRRQGGSYEQYFGPGTRLTVT.